This T cell receptor (beta chain) was recorded in a study of response to subunit inactivated influenza vaccine. The germline V gene encodes CDR1 LGHNA and CDR2 YSLEER. This CDR3 region has 15 residues. Trimming took 0 bases from V and 5 from J, leaving 13 bases between them. TCRdb re-analysed the RT-PCR reads in MiXCR, keeping a single row per CDR3 protein. The data contain about 540,000 distinct CDR3 sequences, 20% to 25% of them singletons. The same sample was also used in a study of T cells expressing NK-cell markers. This second study says: 5'RACE template switching with UMIs produced the TCR beta cDNA. Sorted CD3+CD56-NKG2C+, CD3+CD56+NKG2C+ and CD3+CD56+NKG2C- T cells supplied the TCR beta repertoires. Dominance of the CD3+CD56-NKG2C+ fraction by these clonotypes also held in four donors.

Sequencing was performed on CD4+ T cells sorted from PBMCs, taken less than 13 days after vaccination. This sequence originates from a man aged 45-60 years who received an inactivated influenza vaccine. This chain uses TRBV4-3 with TRBJ2-5, with a possible D match to TRBD2 (5 bases). The CDR3 DNA sequence: TGCGCCAGCAGCCAAGATCTTCGGGGTTCGGAGACCCAGTACTTC. It is translated as CASSQDLRGSETQYF.